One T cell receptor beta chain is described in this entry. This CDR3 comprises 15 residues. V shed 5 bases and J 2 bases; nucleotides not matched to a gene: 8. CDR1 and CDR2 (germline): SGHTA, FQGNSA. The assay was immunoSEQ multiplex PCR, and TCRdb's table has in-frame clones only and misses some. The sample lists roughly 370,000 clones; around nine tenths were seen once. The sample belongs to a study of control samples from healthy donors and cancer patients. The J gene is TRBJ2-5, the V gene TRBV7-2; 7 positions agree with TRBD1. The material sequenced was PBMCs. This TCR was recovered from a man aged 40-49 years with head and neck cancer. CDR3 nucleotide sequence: TGTGCCAGCAGCACCCCCGGGACAGCACAAGAGACCCAGTACTTC. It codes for CASSTPGTAQETQYF.